These 32 T cell receptor beta chains were sequenced from one sample in a study of OX40 agonist ivuxolimab in advanced cancers. Sequenced by immunoSEQ multiplex PCR; TCRdb stores in-frame clones only, minus some. The data show tens of thousands of clones, 88% seen once. The sequences come from CD4+ or CD8+ T cells sorted from blood, collected in a trial of the OX40 agonist ivuxolimab. The receptors were gathered from an adult with an advanced solid tumor such as melanoma, head and neck, liver or kidney cancer.

The chain has TRBV5-8 and TRBJ2-2; D possibly corresponds to TRBD1 (5 bases). V dropped 7 bases and J dropped 1 base, with 17 bases sitting between them. Germline V gene lookup returns CDR1 SGHTS and CDR2 YDEGEE. This CDR3 spans 16 amino acids. The CDR3 DNA is TGTGCCAGCCCCACCAGGGCCAGGGTGAACACCGGGGAGCTGTTTTTT. It specifies CASPTRARVNTGELFF.

The V call is TRBV19, the J call TRBJ2-2, with D perhaps matching TRBD1 (5 bases). Trimming left V 4 bases short and J 3 bases short, with 6 bases between. The CDR3 spans 13 residues. Germline values: CDR1 LNHDA, CDR2 SQIVND (reference sequence). CDR3 coding DNA: TGTGCCAGTAGTACAGGGTACACCGGGGAGCTGTTTTTT. It is translated as CASSTGYTGELFF.

The J gene is TRBJ2-5, the V gene TRBV28; D unclear. The germline V and J ends were trimmed by 10 bases and 4 bases, with 10 bases remaining between them. Looked up from germline, CDR1 is MDHEN and CDR2 is SYDVKM. The CDR3 is made up of 11 amino acids. CDR3 bases: TGTGCCAACCCGAAGCGAGAGACCCAGTACTTC. This sequence encodes CANPKRETQYF.

V is TRBV27 and J is TRBJ1-1, with 9 positions matching TRBD1. V dropped 6 bases and J dropped 3; count of bases not matched to a gene: 5. The CDR3 is made up of 14 amino acids. Germline assignment: CDR1 MNHEY and CDR2 SMNVEV (reference sequence). CDR3 bases: TGTGCCAGCAGCCCTTGGACAGGGGACACTGAAGCTTTCTTT. Its translation: CASSPWTGDTEAFF.

V is TRBV2 and J is TRBJ2-2; TRBD1 matches 8 bases. V shed 11 bases and J 6 bases; nucleotides not matched to a gene: 14. The germline V gene encodes CDR1 SNHLY and CDR2 FYNNEI. This CDR3 has 15 amino acids. The CDR3 bases are TGTGCCTCCGAGAGGGACAGGTCGGTTCCCGGGGAGCTGTTTTTT. Translating gives CASERDRSVPGELFF.

J is TRBJ1-1 and V is TRBV29-1; D remains ambiguous. The CDR3 contains 11 residues. V lost 3 bases and J 5 bases, leaving 7 bases between the germline ends. Germline lookup yields CDR1 SQVTM and CDR2 ANQGSEA. CDR3 in amino acids: CSVDDGTEAFF. The CDR3 bases are TGCAGCGTTGACGATGGGACTGAAGCTTTCTTT.

The chain carries TRBV11-1 and TRBJ2-3; 9 positions match TRBD2. Trimming removed 3 bases from V and 4 bases from J; junction bases left unmatched: 11. Germline V gives CDR1 SGHAT, CDR2 FQDESV (reference sequence). The CDR3 is 17 amino acids. The CDR3, as DNA: TGTGCCAGCAGCTTTCGCCCTAGCGGGACGGTGGCAGATACGCAGTATTTT. Its translation: CASSFRPSGTVADTQYF.

CDR3 residues: CASSWTGNYGYTF. DNA for the CDR3: TGTGCCAGCAGTTGGACGGGGAACTATGGCTACACCTTC. The J gene is TRBJ1-2, the V gene TRBV6-5; D not resolved. Germline CDR1 is MNHEY and CDR2 is SVGAGI. CDR3 length: 13 amino acids. The ends were cut back, 4 bases at V and 2 bases at J, with 8 bases in the middle.

About this clone: The same CDR3 also results from other DNA sequences found in this sample. V and J are TRBV4-3 and TRBJ2-1; maybe TRBD2 (7 bases). Germline values: CDR1 LGHNA, CDR2 YSLEER. CDR3 size: 19 residues. V was clipped by 0 bases and J by 9 bases, with 27 bases between them. The CDR3 here is CASSQEDGLAEGVYGEQFF. The CDR3 nucleotides read TGCGCCAGCAGCCAAGAAGATGGGCTAGCGGAGGGGGTATACGGTGAGCAGTTCTTC.

V usage is TRBV7-2 and J usage is TRBJ2-5, with 8 bases fitting TRBD2. In germline, CDR1 is SGHTA, CDR2 FQGNSA. Trimming cost V 1 base and J 4 bases; bases outside gene matches: 5. The CDR3 is 15 amino acids. The CDR3 nucleotides read TGTGCCAGCAGCTTAGAGGGGCTAGCGGGAGAGACCCAGTACTTC. It specifies CASSLEGLAGETQYF.

This chain connects TRBV18 to TRBJ1-1, with 10 bases identical to TRBD1. CDR3 length: 15 residues. The V gene's germline CDR1 is KGHSH and CDR2 LQKENI. J gave up 4 bases and V 5 bases, and 7 bases lay outside the gene matches. This chain's CDR3 is CASSSTGTGATEAFF. The CDR3 bases are TGTGCCAGCTCAAGTACCGGGACAGGGGCCACTGAAGCTTTCTTT. Complete variable domain (other parts from reference TRBV18 and TRBJ1-1): NAGVMQNPRHLVRRRGQEARLRCSPMKGHSHVYWYRQLPEEGLKFMVYLQKENIIDESGMPKERFSAEFPKEGPSILRIQQVVRGDSAAYFCASSSTGTGATEAFFGQGTRLTVV.

This clone was found a few times. The chain is built from TRBV6-1 and TRBJ2-2; D may be TRBD2 (6 bases). Trimming took 3 bases from V and 1 from J, leaving 9 bases between them. The CDR3 length is 15 residues. Germline V lookup: CDR1 MNHNS, CDR2 SASEGT. This CDR3 reads CASSEKRVNTGELFF. The CDR3 nucleotides read TGTGCCAGCAGTGAGAAGCGGGTGAACACCGGGGAGCTGTTTTTT.

The CDR3 DNA follows: TGTGCCAGCAGCCAAGCCGGGACAGGGAGCTCCTACGAGCAGTACTTC. This gives the protein CASSQAGTGSSYEQYF. V is TRBV7-8 and J is TRBJ2-7, with 9 bases identical to TRBD1. The CDR3 has 16 residues. V lost 5 bases, J lost 0 bases, and 8 bases stayed unmatched. From germline, CDR1 is SGHVS and CDR2 FQNEAQ.

In DNA form, the CDR3 reads TGCAGCGGGGCAGGGGCAGATACGCAGTATTTT. It encodes CSGAGADTQYF. V gene TRBV29-1 combines with J gene TRBJ2-3; a weak D match, TRBD1 (6 bases). V lost 7 bases to trimming and J lost 4 bases, with 9 bases between them. The CDR3 is 11 amino acids. Germline V gene data show CDR1 as SQVTM and CDR2 as ANQGSEA.

In DNA, the CDR3 is TGTGCCTCCCGCGCCGGGGGGCAGAGATACGAGCAGTACTTC. The encoded protein is CASRAGGQRYEQYF. V usage is TRBV28 and J usage is TRBJ2-7; a possible D gene is TRBD2 (7 bases). The CDR3 is 14 amino acids. V shed 11 bases and J shed 4 bases, with 21 bases lying between them. Germline V CDR1 and CDR2: MDHEN, SYDVKM.

The chain carries TRBV9 and TRBJ2-5, with D uncertain. V lost 0 bases to trimming and J lost 5 bases, with 14 bases between them. From germline, CDR1 is SGDLS and CDR2 YYNGEE. CDR3 length: 15 amino acids. The CDR3 coding sequence is TGTGCCAGCAGCGTAGGGGCAGGCTCTGGGGAGACCCAGTACTTC. It specifies CASSVGAGSGETQYF.

The rearrangement joins TRBV29-1 to TRBJ2-3, with 7 bases matching TRBD1. Trimming removed 7 bases from V and 5 bases from J; junction bases left unmatched: 12. There are 14 residues in the CDR3. In germline, CDR1 is SQVTM, CDR2 ANQGSEA. The chain's CDR3 is CSGGDRVDLDTQYF. CDR3 sequence (DNA): TGCAGCGGTGGAGACAGGGTTGATCTAGATACGCAGTATTTT.

The chain has TRBV7-3 and TRBJ2-1; no reliable D call. The germline V and J ends were trimmed by 5 bases and 10 bases, with 18 bases remaining between them. The germline V gene encodes CDR1 SGHTA and CDR2 FQGTGA. CDR3 length equals 14 residues. CDR3 amino acids: CASSTSDGLEEQFF. The CDR3, as DNA: TGTGCCAGCAGCACCTCGGACGGTCTCGAGGAGCAGTTCTTC. Filled out from reference TRBV7-3 and TRBJ2-1, the complete variable domain reads GAGVSQTPSNKVTEKGKYVELRCDPISGHTALYWYRQSLGQGPEFLIYFQGTGAADDSGLPNDRFFAVRPEGSVSTLKIQRTERGDSAVYLCASSTSDGLEEQFFGPGTRLTVL.

V gene TRBV5-1 combines with J gene TRBJ2-3; 9 nucleotides line up with TRBD1. V dropped 1 base and J dropped 6; count of bases not matched to a gene: 6. This CDR3 has 15 amino acids. Looked up from germline, CDR1 is SGHRS and CDR2 is YFSETQ. In nucleotides, the CDR3 is TGCGCCAGCAGCTTGATTGAGGGACAGGGCGATACGCAGTATTTT. Translated, it gives CASSLIEGQGDTQYF. The complete variable domain, with remaining parts taken from reference TRBV5-1 and TRBJ2-3, reads KAGVTQTPRYLIKTRGQQVTLSCSPISGHRSVSWYQQTPGQGLQFLFEYFSETQRNKGNFPGRFSGRQFSNSRSEMNVSTLELGDSALYLCASSLIEGQGDTQYFGPGTRLTVL.

The sample holds one count of this clone. This sequence joins TRBV19 and TRBJ2-5; 8 bases align to TRBD1. Germline V CDR1 and CDR2: LNHDA, SQIVND (reference sequence). J lost 4 bases, V lost 6 bases, and 10 bases had no gene match. The CDR3 spans 15 residues. The CDR3 DNA reads TGTGCCAGTAGCATTGACAGGGGCCGACGAGAGACCCAGTACTTC. It is translated as CASSIDRGRRETQYF.

The chain links TRBV9 to TRBJ2-7; TRBD1 or TRBD2 may be the D gene (5 bases each). Trimming pared 3 bases from V and 7 bases from J, leaving 17 bases between. This CDR3 is 14 amino acids long. CDR1 and CDR2 from the germline V gene are SGDLS and YYNGEE. This chain's CDR3 is CASSEHPTWGEQYF. The CDR3 coding sequence is TGTGCCAGCAGCGAACATCCTACCTGGGGGGAGCAGTACTTC.

The genes are TRBV9 and TRBJ1-1; 7 bases agree with TRBD1. This CDR3 has 17 amino acids. Per the germline V gene, CDR1 is SGDLS and CDR2 is YYNGEE. V was clipped by 4 bases and J by 0 bases; unmatched bases: 12. CDR3 coding DNA: TGTGCCAGCAGCTTCAAATCCACGACAGGGCTGAACACTGAAGCTTTCTTT. Translated, it gives CASSFKSTTGLNTEAFF. Using reference TRBV9 and TRBJ1-1 for the parts outside the CDR3, the full variable domain is DSGVTQTPKHLITATGQRVTLRCSPRSGDLSVYWYQQSLDQGLQFLIQYYNGEERAKGNILERFSAQQFPDLHSELNLSSLELGDSALYFCASSFKSTTGLNTEAFFGQGTRLTVV.

About this clone itself: The junction and the germline gene differ at one end; a read error may be behind it. This chain connects TRBV27 to TRBJ2-1, with 7 positions matching TRBD2. The germline CDR1 and CDR2 sequences are MNHEY and SMNVEV (reference sequence). The CDR3 is made up of 16 amino acids. This CDR3 is CASRLSSGSSYNEQFF. CDR3 coding DNA: TGTGCCAGCAGATTATCTAGCGGTAGCTCCTACAATGAGCAGTTCTTC.

This sequence joins TRBV6-6 and TRBJ2-3, with a possible D match to TRBD2 (6 bases). Trimming pared 2 bases from V and 2 bases from J, leaving 8 bases between. This CDR3 has 14 residues. The germline CDR1 and CDR2 sequences are MNHNY and SVGAGI (reference sequence). CDR3 DNA sequence: TGTGCCAGCAGTTACGGGCGGGACACAGATACGCAGTATTTT. This encodes CASSYGRDTDTQYF.

J is TRBJ2-7 and V is TRBV6-5; no reliable D call. The CDR3 sequence is 15 residues long. V was pared by 0 bases and J by 5 bases, with 14 bases between. Germline V gene sequence: CDR1 MNHEY, CDR2 SVGAGI. The chain's CDR3 is CASSYSRSGRNEQYF. CDR3 sequence (DNA): TGTGCCAGCAGTTACTCTAGGTCGGGCCGAAACGAGCAGTACTTC.

The CDR3 nucleotides are TGTGCCAGCAGTGACTCTACTTCGGGTATTGGCGGGGAGCTGTTTTTT. This gives the protein CASSDSTSGIGGELFF. This chain links TRBV6-4 with TRBJ2-2; D remains unclear. The CDR3 spans 16 residues. CDR1 and CDR2 from the germline V gene are MRHNA and SNTAGT. Between the trimmed V and J ends, which lost 0 bases and 7 bases, there was a span of 15 bases.

The chain joins TRBV23-1 to TRBJ2-7; 7 bases match TRBD2. TRBV23-1 is recorded as an ORF, its role being uncertain. The ends lost 0 bases at V and 3 bases at J; junction bases unmatched: 5. This CDR3 region has 15 residues. In DNA form, the CDR3 reads TGCGCCAGCAGTCAATCGGGAGGGGAAGTCTACGAGCAGTACTTC. Its translation: CASSQSGGEVYEQYF.

The chain couples TRBV5-5 to TRBJ2-5; D might be TRBD1 or TRBD2, each matching 6 bases. CDR3 length equals 16 residues. Germline lookup yields CDR1 SGHKS and CDR2 YYEKEE (reference sequence). Trimming stripped 0 bases from V and 4 bases from J, with 16 bases between. The CDR3 DNA reads TGTGCCAGCAGCTTGGATATACTCGGGGGCGGAGAGACCCAGTACTTC. Translated, it gives CASSLDILGGGETQYF.

The gene calls are TRBV6-6 and TRBJ1-4, with D uncertain. The length of the CDR3 is 11 residues. V lost 4 bases and J lost 8, with 5 bases in between. Germline loops: CDR1 MNHNY, CDR2 SVGAGI (reference sequence). The CDR3 sequence is CASSFLEKLFF. CDR3 nucleotides: TGTGCCAGCAGTTTCCTAGAAAAACTGTTTTTT.

V gene TRBV7-8 combines with J gene TRBJ1-4; 9 nucleotides match TRBD1. Germline trimming cut 6 bases from V and 7 bases from J; bases unmatched to any gene: 6. The CDR3 extends over 14 amino acids. Per germline, CDR1 SGHVS and CDR2 FQNEAQ. CDR3 coding DNA: TGTGCCAGCAGGACAACAGGGGGCTCTGAAAAACTGTTTTTT. It codes for CASRTTGGSEKLFF.

CDR3 nucleotide sequence: TGCGCCAGCCGTGGAAGGGGGGGCTACACCTTC. It codes for CASRGRGGYTF. The chain carries TRBV4-3 and TRBJ1-2; TRBD1 is a possible D gene (6 bases). Germline CDR1 is LGHNA and CDR2 is YSLEER. CDR3 length equals 11 residues. With 8 bases removed from V and 8 bases from J, the gap between germline ends came to 12 bases.

The chain combines TRBV7-9 with TRBJ1-5, with 11 bases fitting TRBD1. V lost 0 bases and J lost 7; bases outside the gene matches: 8. Germline CDR1 and CDR2: SEHNR and FQNEAQ (reference sequence). The CDR3 sequence is 17 residues long. The CDR3 spells CASSLAGTGGGKQPQHF. DNA for the CDR3: TGTGCCAGCAGCTTAGCCGGGACAGGGGGAGGTAAACAGCCCCAGCATTTT.